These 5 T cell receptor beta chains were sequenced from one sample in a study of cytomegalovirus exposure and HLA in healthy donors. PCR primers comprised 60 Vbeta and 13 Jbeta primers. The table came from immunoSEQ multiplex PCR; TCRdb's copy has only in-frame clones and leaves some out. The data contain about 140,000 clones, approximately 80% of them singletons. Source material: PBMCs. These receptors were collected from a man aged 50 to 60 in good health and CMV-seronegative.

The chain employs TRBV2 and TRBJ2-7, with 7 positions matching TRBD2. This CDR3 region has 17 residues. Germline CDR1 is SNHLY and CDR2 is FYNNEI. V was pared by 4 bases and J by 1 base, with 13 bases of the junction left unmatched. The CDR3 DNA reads TGTGCCAGCAGTGGAATGGCCAGCGGGGCCGCGTCCTACGAGCAGTACTTC. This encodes CASSGMASGAASYEQYF. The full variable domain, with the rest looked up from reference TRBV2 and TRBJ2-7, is EPEVTQTPSHQVTQMGQEVILRCVPISNHLYFYWYRQILGQKVEFLVSFYNNEISEKSEIFDDQFSVERPDGSNFTLKIRSTKLEDSAMYFCASSGMASGAASYEQYFGPGTRLTVT.

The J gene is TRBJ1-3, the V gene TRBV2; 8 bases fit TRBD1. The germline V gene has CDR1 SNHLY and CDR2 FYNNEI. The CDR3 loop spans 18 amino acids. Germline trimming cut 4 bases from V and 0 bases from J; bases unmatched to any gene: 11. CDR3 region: CASSADRGPLYSGNTIYF. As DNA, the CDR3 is TGTGCCAGCAGTGCCGACAGGGGCCCCCTTTACTCTGGAAACACCATATATTTT. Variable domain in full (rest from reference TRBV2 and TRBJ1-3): EPEVTQTPSHQVTQMGQEVILRCVPISNHLYFYWYRQILGQKVEFLVSFYNNEISEKSEIFDDQFSVERPDGSNFTLKIRSTKLEDSAMYFCASSADRGPLYSGNTIYFGEGSWLTVV.

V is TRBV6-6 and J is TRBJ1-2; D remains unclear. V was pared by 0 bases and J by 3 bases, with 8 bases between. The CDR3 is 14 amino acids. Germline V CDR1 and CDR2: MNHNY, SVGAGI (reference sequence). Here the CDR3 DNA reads TGTGCCAGCAGTTACTCCTCTCCCTACTATGGCTACACCTTC. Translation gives CASSYSSPYYGYTF.

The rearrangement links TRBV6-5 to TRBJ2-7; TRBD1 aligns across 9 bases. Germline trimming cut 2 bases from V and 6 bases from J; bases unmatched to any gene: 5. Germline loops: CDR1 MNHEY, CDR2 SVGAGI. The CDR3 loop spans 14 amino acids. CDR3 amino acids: CASSYPDRGSEQYF. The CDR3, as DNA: TGTGCCAGCAGTTACCCGGACAGGGGAAGCGAGCAGTACTTC.

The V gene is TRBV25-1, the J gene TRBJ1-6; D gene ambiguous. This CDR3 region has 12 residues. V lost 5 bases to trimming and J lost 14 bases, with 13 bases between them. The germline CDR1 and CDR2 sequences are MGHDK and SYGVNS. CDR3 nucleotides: TGTGCCAGCAGTTTGGAGGGATGGGCCCTCCACTTT. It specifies CASSLEGWALHF.